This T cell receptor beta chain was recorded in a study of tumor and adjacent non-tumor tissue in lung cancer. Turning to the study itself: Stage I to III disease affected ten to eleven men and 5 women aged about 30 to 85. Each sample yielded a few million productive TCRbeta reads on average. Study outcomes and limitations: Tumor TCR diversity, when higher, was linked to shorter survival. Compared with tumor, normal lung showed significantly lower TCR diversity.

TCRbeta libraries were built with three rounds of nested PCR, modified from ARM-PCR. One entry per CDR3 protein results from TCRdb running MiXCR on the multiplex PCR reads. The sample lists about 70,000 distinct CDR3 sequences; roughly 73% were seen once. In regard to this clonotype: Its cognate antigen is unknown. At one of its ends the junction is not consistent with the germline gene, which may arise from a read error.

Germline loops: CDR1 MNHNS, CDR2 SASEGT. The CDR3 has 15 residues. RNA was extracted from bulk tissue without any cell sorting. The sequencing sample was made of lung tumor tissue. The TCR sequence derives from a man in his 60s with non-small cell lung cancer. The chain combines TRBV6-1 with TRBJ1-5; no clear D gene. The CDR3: CGSSDSEEVSQPQHF. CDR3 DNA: TGTGGTAGCAGTGACTCGGAGGAAGTCAGTCAGCCCCAGCATTTC.